This record concerns one T cell receptor beta chain sequence. The antigen is undetermined. Some clones are missing from TCRdb's copy, which holds only in-frame ones; the method was immunoSEQ multiplex PCR. This table has hundreds of thousands of clones, 75% to 90% appearing once. The sample belongs to a study of Ad26.COV2.S vaccination and SARS-CoV-2 variants. Turning to the study itself: Of the COV1001 trial arms, the Ad26.COV2.S arm included the donor. Study-wide findings and caveats: The analyses of TCR breadth and depth may have understated the size of total T cell responses. Non-spike TCR breadth showed similarity between vaccine and placebo recipients.

Indicated treatment: around 19 received Ad26.COV2.S at low or high dose, single or two shots; a few received placebo; per-sample allocation not given. Day 63 after the first vaccine or placebo injection was the time point for sampling. Germline V gives CDR1 SGHRS, CDR2 YFSETQ. This CDR3 contains 16 residues. V gave up 4 bases and J gave up 3 bases, with 16 bases separating them. The chain combines TRBV5-1 with TRBJ2-2, with TRBD2 as a possible D gene (6 bases). The sequence was collected from a person between 18 and 65 years old who received the Ad26.COV2.S COVID-19 vaccine or a placebo. The sequences come from peripheral blood, collected in a trial of Ad26.COV2.S vaccine versus placebo. The CDR3 coding sequence is TGCGCCAGCAGCCAATATTCTAGCGAGTACACCGGGGAGCTGTTTTTT. Translation: CASSQYSSEYTGELFF.